This T cell receptor (beta chain) was profiled in a study of technical replicates of blood from a few donors. Repertoires were generated with immunoSEQ multiplex PCR, while TCRdb's copy carries only in-frame clones and drops some. The repertoire holds roughly 61,000 clones, about 96% seen once, with 0.15% to 0.25% in the top ten. Germline V gives CDR1 SGHRS, CDR2 YFSETQ. V was clipped by 3 bases and J by 6 bases, with 17 bases between them. The CDR3 runs 15 residues. Sequenced material: T cells isolated from PBMCs. This sequence was found in a human donor in good health. This chain uses TRBV5-1 with TRBJ2-3; tentative D call: TRBD1 (6 bases). This CDR3 reads CASSSTGLHSDTQYF. The CDR3 nucleotides read TGCGCCAGCAGCTCCACAGGGCTGCACTCCGATACGCAGTATTTT.